This entry concerns a single T cell receptor (beta chain). This clone has only one observation. Its recognized antigen is unknown. Per-base qualities were not stored, and no clone one base away is much larger. The record originates from a study of cytotoxic CD8 clonotypes in ibrutinib-treated CLL (dated by TCRdb to the early 2020s). In terms of the full investigation: The cohort was composed of ten to eleven relapsed/refractory and around 15 treatment-naive patients; IGHV unmutated status was identified in some 17 patients. Responses were partial in some 24 patients and complete in 2; after median roughly 69 months follow-up, about 14 stayed in remission and roughly twelve progressed. The response samples were drawn at a median of 12 months into treatment, with a range of roughly 6 to 40 months. Samples averaged roughly 280,000 productive templates and 90,000 to 95,000 productive rearrangements. Longitudinal samples were obtainable from about 30% of the roughly 90 participants in the trial. Cryopreserved peripheral blood mononuclear cells were collected at three points: before therapy, at response, and at either sustained remission or disease progression. All remission and progressive disease samples were collected while patients were still receiving ibrutinib. Beyond this particular receptor, the publication reports: Public clonotypes were rare and either shrank or stayed stable during treatment, and the rise in clonality at ibrutinib response reflected expansion of private clonotypes. At baseline, clonality was higher than in age-matched healthy donors and showed a strong correlation with circulating CD8+ T-cell counts. At ibrutinib response clonality went up, during sustained remission it held steady, and at progression it dropped back toward baseline. Sustained-remission and progressing patients did not have matched sampling times, and lymph node repertoires were not examined.

The intended sense of this specimen's time point label: roughly 2 years on ibrutinib. For TCR beta library preparation, roughly 2 micrograms of genomic DNA was extracted from cryopreserved PBMCs. Longitudinal blood samples from CLL patients on ibrutinib monotherapy underwent high-throughput TCR beta sequencing. The patients took part in an open-label, single-center phase 2 trial of ibrutinib monotherapy. Each clonotype received, on average, 10x coverage in deep resolution sequencing performed on a MiSeq, where the target depth lay between 1 in 1 million and 1 in 200,000 T cells. The immunoSEQ hsTCRB Kit was used to generate the TCR beta libraries. The authors processed their data as follows. The data were analyzed with ImmunoSEQ Analyzer and ImmunoSEQ Data Assistant, and V, D and J gene assignments followed IMGT definitions. Clonality was computed as one minus normalized Shannon entropy of productive rearrangement frequencies, ranging from 0 to 1. Only overrepresented clonotypes making up at least 0.05% of the repertoire of each patient were included in the public clonotype analysis. Approximately 14 age-matched healthy donor repertoires from immuneACCESS served as clonality controls. TCRdb re-hosts the immuneACCESS table, in-frame sequences only. Its copies lack some clones; in the studies checked, an unresolved V gene accounts for under half of them, and the cause for the rest is not known. The V and J calls and the clone size are those of that table, but D and trimming were determined from the DNA. The sample data list around 42,000 clones, and approximately 65% of these were observed just once. Around a fifth of the sample comes from the top ten.

Trimming takes 5 bases off V and 6 bases off J; junction bases not matched to a gene: 4. The germline V gene yields SGHRS for CDR1 and YFSETQ for CDR2. The CDR3 sequence holds 15 residues, the cysteine and phenylalanine included. Only the CDR3 DNA stays, 45 bases, in frame from base 1. The receptor comes from a human donor with chronic lymphocytic leukemia. This chain joins TRBV5-1 to TRBJ2-2; TRBD2 lines up with 13 middle nucleotides. The sample in question was PBMCs, obtained after 24 months of ibrutinib treatment. The bases read TGCGCCAGCAGACACGGACTAGCGGGAGCCGGGGAGCTGTTTTTT. Translated, this gives CASRHGLAGAGELFF.